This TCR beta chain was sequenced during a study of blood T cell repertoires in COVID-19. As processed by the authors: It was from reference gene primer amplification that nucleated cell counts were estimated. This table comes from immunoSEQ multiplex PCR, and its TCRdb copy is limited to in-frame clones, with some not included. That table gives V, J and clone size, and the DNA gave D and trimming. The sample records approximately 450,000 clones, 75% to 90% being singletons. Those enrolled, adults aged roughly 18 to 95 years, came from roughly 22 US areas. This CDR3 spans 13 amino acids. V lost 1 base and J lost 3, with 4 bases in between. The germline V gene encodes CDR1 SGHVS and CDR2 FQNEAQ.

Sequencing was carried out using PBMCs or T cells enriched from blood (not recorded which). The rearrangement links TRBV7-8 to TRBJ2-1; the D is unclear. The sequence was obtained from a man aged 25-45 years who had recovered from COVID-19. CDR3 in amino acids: CASSLDIYNEQFF. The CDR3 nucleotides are TGTGCCAGCAGCTTAGACATCTACAATGAGCAGTTCTTC.